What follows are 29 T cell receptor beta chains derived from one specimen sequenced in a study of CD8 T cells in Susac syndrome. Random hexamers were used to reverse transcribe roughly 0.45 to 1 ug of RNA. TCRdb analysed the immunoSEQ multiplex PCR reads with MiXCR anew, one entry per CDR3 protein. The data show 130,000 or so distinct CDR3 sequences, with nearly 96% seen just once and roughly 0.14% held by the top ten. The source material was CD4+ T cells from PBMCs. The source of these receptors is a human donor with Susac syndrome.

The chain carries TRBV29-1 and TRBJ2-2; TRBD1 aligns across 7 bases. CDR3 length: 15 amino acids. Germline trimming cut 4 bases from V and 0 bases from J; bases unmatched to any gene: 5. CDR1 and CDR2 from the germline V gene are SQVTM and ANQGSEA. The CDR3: CSVGVTGTNTGELFF. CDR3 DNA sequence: TGCAGCGTTGGGGTGACAGGGACGAACACCGGGGAGCTGTTTTTT.

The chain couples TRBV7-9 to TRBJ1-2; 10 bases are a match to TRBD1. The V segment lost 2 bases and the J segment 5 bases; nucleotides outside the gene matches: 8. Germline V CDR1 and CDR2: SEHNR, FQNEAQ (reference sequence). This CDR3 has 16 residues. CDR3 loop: CASSLTTGQGGYGYTF. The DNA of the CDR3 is TGTGCCAGCAGCTTAACTACCGGACAGGGGGGATATGGCTACACCTTC.

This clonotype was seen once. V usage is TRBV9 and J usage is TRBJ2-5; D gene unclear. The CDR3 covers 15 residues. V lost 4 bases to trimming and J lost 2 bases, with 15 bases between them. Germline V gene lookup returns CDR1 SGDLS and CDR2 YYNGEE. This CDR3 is CASSTTTTLQETQYF. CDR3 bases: TGTGCCAGCAGCACCACCACGACCCTGCAAGAGACCCAGTACTTC.

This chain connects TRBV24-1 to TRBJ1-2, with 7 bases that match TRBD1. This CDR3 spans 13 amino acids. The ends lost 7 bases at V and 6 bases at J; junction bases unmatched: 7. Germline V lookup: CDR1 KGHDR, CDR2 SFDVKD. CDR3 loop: CATSQDRADGYTF. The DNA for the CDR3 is TGTGCCACCAGCCAAGACAGGGCGGATGGCTACACCTTC.

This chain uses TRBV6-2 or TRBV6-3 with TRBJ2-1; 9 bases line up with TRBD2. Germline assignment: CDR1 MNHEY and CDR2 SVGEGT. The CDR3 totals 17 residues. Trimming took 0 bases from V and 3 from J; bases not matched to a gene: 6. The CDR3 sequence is CASSYSLAGANYNEQFF. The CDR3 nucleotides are TGTGCCAGCAGTTACTCCTTAGCGGGAGCGAACTACAATGAGCAGTTCTTC.

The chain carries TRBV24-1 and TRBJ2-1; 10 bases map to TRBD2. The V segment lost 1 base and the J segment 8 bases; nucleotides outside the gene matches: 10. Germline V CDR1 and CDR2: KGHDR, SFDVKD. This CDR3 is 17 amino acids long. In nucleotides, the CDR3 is TGTGCCACCAGTGATTTTAGGGCTAGCGGGAGTGTGGATGAGCAGTTCTTC. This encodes CATSDFRASGSVDEQFF.

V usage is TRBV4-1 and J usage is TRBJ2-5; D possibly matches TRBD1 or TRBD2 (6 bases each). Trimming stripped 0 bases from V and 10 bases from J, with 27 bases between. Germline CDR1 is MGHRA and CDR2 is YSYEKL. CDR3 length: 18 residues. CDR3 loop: CASSQDSMGGRRQAGQYF. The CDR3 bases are TGCGCCAGCAGCCAAGATTCCATGGGGGGCCGAAGGCAAGCGGGCCAGTACTTC.

The CDR3 DNA follows: TGTGCCAGCAGTATGGGCAGCGGTGGCTACACCTTC. This encodes CASSMGSGGYTF. The V gene is TRBV6-5, the J gene TRBJ1-2, with unresolved D. CDR3 size: 12 residues. Trimming pared 5 bases from V and 7 bases from J, leaving 11 bases between. Germline V lookup: CDR1 MNHEY, CDR2 SVGAGI.

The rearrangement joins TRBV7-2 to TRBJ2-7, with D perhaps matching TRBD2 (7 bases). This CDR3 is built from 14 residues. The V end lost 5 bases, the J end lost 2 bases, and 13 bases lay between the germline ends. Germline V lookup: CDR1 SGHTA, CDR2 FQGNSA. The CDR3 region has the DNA TGTGCCAGCAGCACCGACGGGGGGCCCTACGAGCAGTACTTC. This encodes CASSTDGGPYEQYF. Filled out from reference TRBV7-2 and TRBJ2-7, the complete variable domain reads GAGVSQSPSNKVTEKGKDVELRCDPISGHTALYWYRQSLGQGLEFLIYFQGNSAPDKSGLPSDRFSAERTGGSVSTLTIQRTQQEDSAVYLCASSTDGGPYEQYFGPGTRLTVT.

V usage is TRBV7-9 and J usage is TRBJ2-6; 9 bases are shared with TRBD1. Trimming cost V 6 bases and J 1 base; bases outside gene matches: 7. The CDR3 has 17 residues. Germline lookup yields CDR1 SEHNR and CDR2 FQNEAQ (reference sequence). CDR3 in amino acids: CASRIVGQGSGANVLTF. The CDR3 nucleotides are TGTGCCAGCAGGATTGTGGGACAGGGATCTGGGGCCAACGTCCTGACTTTC.

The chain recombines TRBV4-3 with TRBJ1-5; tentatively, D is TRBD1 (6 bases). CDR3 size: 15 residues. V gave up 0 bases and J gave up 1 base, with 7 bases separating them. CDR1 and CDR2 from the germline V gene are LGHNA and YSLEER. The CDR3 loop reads CASSQDTGSNQPQHF. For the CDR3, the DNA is TGCGCCAGCAGCCAAGATACAGGGAGCAATCAGCCCCAGCATTTT.

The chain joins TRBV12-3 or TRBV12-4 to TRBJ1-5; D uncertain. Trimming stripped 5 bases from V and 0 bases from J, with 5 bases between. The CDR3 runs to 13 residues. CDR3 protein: CASSVYSNQPQHF. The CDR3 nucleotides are TGTGCCAGCAGTGTGTATAGCAATCAGCCCCAGCATTTT.

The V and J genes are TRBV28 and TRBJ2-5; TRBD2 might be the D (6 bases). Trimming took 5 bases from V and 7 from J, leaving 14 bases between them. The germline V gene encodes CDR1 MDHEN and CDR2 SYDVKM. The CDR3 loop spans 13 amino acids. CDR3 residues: CASSRREVGTQYF. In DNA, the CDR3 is TGTGCCAGCAGTCGCAGGGAGGTCGGGACCCAGTACTTC.

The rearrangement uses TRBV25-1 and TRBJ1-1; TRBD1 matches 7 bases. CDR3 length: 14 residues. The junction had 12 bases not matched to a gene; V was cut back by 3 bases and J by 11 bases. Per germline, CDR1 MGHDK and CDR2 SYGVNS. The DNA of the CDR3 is TGTGCCAGCAGTGATTGGTCTAGGGGGCGCACGGCTTTCTTT. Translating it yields CASSDWSRGRTAFF.

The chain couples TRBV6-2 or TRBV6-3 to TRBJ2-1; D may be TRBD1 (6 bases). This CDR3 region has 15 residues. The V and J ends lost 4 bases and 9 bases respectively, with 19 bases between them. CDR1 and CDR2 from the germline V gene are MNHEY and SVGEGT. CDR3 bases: TGTGCCAGCAGTTTGCAGGGGCCTGAGGTGGGTGAGCAGTTCTTC. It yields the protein CASSLQGPEVGEQFF.

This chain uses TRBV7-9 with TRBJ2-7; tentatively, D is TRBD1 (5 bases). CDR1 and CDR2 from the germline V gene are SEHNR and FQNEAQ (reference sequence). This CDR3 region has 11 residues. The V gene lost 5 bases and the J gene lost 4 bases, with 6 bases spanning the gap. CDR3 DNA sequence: TGTGCCAGCAGCCGACAGTACGAGCAGTACTTC. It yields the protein CASSRQYEQYF.

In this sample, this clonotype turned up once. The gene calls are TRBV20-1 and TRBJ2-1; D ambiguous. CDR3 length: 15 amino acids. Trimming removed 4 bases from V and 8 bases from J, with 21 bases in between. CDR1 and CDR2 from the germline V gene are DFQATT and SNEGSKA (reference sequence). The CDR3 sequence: CSATRTAKKSDEQFF. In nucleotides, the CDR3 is TGCAGTGCTACGCGGACGGCAAAGAAAAGCGATGAGCAGTTCTTC.

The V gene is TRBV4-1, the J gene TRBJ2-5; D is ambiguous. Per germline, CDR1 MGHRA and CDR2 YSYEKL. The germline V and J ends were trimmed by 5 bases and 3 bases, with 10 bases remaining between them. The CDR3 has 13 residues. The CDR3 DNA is TGCGCCAGCAGCTCTCGCAGCGAAGAGACCCAGTACTTC. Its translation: CASSSRSEETQYF.

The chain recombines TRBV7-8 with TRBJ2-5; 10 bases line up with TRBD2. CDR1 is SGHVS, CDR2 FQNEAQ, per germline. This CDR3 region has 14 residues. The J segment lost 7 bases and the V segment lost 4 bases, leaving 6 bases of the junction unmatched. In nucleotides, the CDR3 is TGTGCCAGCAGCTCTCTAGCGGGAGTGGGGACCCAGTACTTC. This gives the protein CASSSLAGVGTQYF.

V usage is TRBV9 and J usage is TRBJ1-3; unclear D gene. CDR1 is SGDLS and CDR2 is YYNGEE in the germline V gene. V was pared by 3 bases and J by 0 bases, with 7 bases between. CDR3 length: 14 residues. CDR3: CASSARNSGNTIYF. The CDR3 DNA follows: TGTGCCAGCAGCGCCAGAAACTCTGGAAACACCATATATTTT.

The CDR3 loop reads CASLLGVGGMNTEAFF. CDR3 bases: TGTGCCAGCCTCCTAGGGGTAGGTGGGATGAACACTGAAGCTTTCTTT. The chain carries TRBV7-9 and TRBJ1-1, with D possibly being TRBD1 (5 bases). The CDR3 length is 16 residues. Trimming removed 8 bases from V and 0 bases from J, with 19 bases in between. Germline V gene lookup returns CDR1 SEHNR and CDR2 FQNEAQ (reference sequence).

In DNA form, the CDR3 reads TGTGCCAGTAGAGGACTAGGAGTCCCTGGGGCCAACGTCCTGACTTTC. Its translation: CASRGLGVPGANVLTF. The chain combines TRBV19 with TRBJ2-6, with 7 bases lining up with TRBD2. Per the germline V gene, CDR1 is LNHDA and CDR2 is SQIVND (reference sequence). The J segment lost 2 bases and the V segment lost 6 bases, leaving 7 bases of the junction unmatched. CDR3 length: 16 amino acids.

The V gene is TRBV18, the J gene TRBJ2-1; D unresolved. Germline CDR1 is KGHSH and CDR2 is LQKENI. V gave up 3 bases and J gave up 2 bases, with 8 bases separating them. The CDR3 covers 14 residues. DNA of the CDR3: TGTGCCAGCTCACCGGACCAAGCCTACAATGAGCAGTTCTTC. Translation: CASSPDQAYNEQFF.

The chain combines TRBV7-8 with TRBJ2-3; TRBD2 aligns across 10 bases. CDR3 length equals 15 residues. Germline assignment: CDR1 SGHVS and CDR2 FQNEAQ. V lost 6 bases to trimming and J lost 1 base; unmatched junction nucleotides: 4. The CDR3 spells CASRQGLAGTDTQYF. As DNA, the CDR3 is TGTGCCAGCAGACAAGGACTAGCGGGCACAGATACGCAGTATTTT.

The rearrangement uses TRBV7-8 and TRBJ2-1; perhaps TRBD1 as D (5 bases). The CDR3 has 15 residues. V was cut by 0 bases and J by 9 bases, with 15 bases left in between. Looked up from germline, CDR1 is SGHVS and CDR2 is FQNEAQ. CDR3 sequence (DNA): TGTGCCAGCAGCTTAGCGAAGCTCTTCCAGGGTGAGCAGTTCTTC. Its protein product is CASSLAKLFQGEQFF.

The CDR3 region is CASSTQGGGGNTIYF. The CDR3 nucleotides are TGTGCCAGCAGTACCCAGGGAGGCGGTGGAAACACCATATATTTT. This sequence joins TRBV6-5 and TRBJ1-3, with a tentative D call TRBD1 (5 bases). Trimming pared 5 bases from V and 3 bases from J, leaving 14 bases between. There are 15 residues in the CDR3. CDR1 is MNHEY and CDR2 is SVGAGI in the germline V gene.

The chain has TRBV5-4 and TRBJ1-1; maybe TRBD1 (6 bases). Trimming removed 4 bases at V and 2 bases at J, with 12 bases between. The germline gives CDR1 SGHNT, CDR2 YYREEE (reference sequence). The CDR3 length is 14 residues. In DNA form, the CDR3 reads TGTGCCAGCAGCCAGAGAGGGGGTAACACTGAAGCTTTCTTT. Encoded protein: CASSQRGGNTEAFF.

The CDR3 here is CASSWGRGQGEQYF. DNA for the CDR3: TGTGCCAGCAGTTGGGGCAGGGGACAAGGCGAGCAGTACTTC. The chain recombines TRBV6-2 or TRBV6-3 with TRBJ2-7; possibly TRBD1 for D (6 bases). In germline, CDR1 is MNHEY, CDR2 SVGEGT. This CDR3 contains 14 residues. Trimming left V 4 bases short and J 6 bases short, with 16 bases between.

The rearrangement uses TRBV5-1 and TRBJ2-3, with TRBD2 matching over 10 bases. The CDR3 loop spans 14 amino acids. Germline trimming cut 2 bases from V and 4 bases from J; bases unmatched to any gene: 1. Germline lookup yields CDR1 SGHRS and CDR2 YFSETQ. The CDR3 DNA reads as TGCGCCAGCAGCTTAGGGACTAGCGCAGATACGCAGTATTTT. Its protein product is CASSLGTSADTQYF.